The 22 T cell receptor beta chains listed next were all sequenced from one sample in a study of T cell changes during pregnancy in multiple sclerosis. Data came from immunoSEQ multiplex PCR; TCRdb stores just in-frame clones and leaves some out. Of about 40,000 clones detected, 90% appear once; the ten largest clones hold approximately 0.44%. The sequencing here drew on CD4+ T cells from peripheral blood mononuclear cells, taken in the third trimester of pregnancy. These TCRs come from a female donor with multiple sclerosis, enrolled in a pregnancy study.

The rearrangement uses TRBV4-3 and TRBJ2-6, with D possibly being TRBD2 (6 bases). The ends were cut back, 4 bases at V and 4 bases at J, with 20 bases in the middle. The CDR3 length is 18 residues. From germline, CDR1 is LGHNA and CDR2 YSLEER. DNA for the CDR3: TGCGCCAGCAGCCGATCGGGAGCTCGGGTTTCGGGGGCCAACGTCCTGACTTTC. Its protein is CASSRSGARVSGANVLTF.

The V gene is TRBV5-4, the J gene TRBJ2-1; 8 positions match TRBD1. The CDR3 has 16 residues. Germline V gene data show CDR1 as SGHNT and CDR2 as YYREEE (reference sequence). With V trimmed by 4 bases and J by 1 base, 7 bases remained unmatched. CDR3 coding DNA: TGTGCCAGCAGCCATTCCCAGGGGGCTTCCTACAATGAGCAGTTCTTC. It yields the protein CASSHSQGASYNEQFF.

This chain connects TRBV4-1 to TRBJ1-4; TRBD1 matches 8 bases. CDR3 size: 15 residues. V gave up 0 bases and J gave up 8 bases; unmatched junction bases: 5. CDR1 MGHRA and CDR2 YSYEKL come from the germline V gene. DNA of the CDR3: TGCGCCAGCAGCCAAGAAGCCAGGGGGCGCGAAAAACTGTTTTTT. Translating it yields CASSQEARGREKLFF.

The chain uses TRBV30 and TRBJ2-3, with 7 bases matching TRBD2. The J segment lost 5 bases and the V segment lost 4 bases, leaving 9 bases of the junction unmatched. Germline assignment: CDR1 GTSNPN and CDR2 SVGIG (reference sequence). The CDR3 is made up of 14 amino acids. CDR3 bases: TGTGCCTGGAACCGAGGGAGGGAGCAAGATACGCAGTATTTT. Translated: CAWNRGREQDTQYF.

This clone has just a few counts. The chain carries TRBV28 and TRBJ1-5, with D perhaps matching TRBD1 (6 bases). The germline gives CDR1 MDHEN, CDR2 SYDVKM. The V gene lost 5 bases and the J gene lost 6 bases, with 14 bases spanning the gap. This CDR3 is built from 14 residues. The DNA for the CDR3 is TGTGCCAGCAGTCTAAGGGGGGGAGGTCAGCCCCAGCATTTT. Residues: CASSLRGGGQPQHF.

The chain recombines TRBV11-3 with TRBJ2-1; 7 nucleotides align to TRBD2. The CDR3 totals 17 residues. J lost 3 bases, V lost 0 bases, and 8 bases had no gene match. In germline, CDR1 is SGHNT, CDR2 YENEEA. In DNA form, the CDR3 reads TGTGCCAGCAGCTTAGATCGAGGGCTAGCGGTCTACAATGAGCAGTTCTTC. As protein: CASSLDRGLAVYNEQFF.

The CDR3 region has the DNA TGTGCCAGCAGTTACATCAGGGGTACCTACGAGCAGTACTTC. Translation: CASSYIRGTYEQYF. The chain uses TRBV6-6 and TRBJ2-7, with D tentatively TRBD1 (6 bases). CDR3 length: 14 residues. V dropped 2 bases and J dropped 2 bases, with 10 bases sitting between them. Germline V gene sequence: CDR1 MNHNY, CDR2 SVGAGI (reference sequence).

The V gene is TRBV6-1, the J gene TRBJ2-7; the match to TRBD1 covers 10 bases. The germline V gene encodes CDR1 MNHNS and CDR2 SASEGT. V gave up 3 bases and J gave up 3 bases; unmatched junction bases: 5. The CDR3 has 15 residues. CDR3 sequence: CASSEPGQGLYEQYF. The CDR3 region has the DNA TGTGCCAGCAGTGAGCCGGGACAGGGGCTCTACGAGCAGTACTTC.

This sequence joins TRBV7-3 and TRBJ2-1; 16 nucleotides line up with TRBD2. The CDR3 loop spans 19 amino acids. Germline lookup yields CDR1 SGHTA and CDR2 FQGTGA. V lost 4 bases and J lost 6; bases outside the gene matches: 12. The CDR3 protein is CASSSLPGLAGGPLNEQFF. The DNA of the CDR3 is TGTGCCAGCAGCTCCCTTCCGGGACTAGCGGGAGGGCCCCTCAATGAGCAGTTCTTC. Together with reference TRBV7-3 and TRBJ2-1, the CDR3 gives the full variable domain: GAGVSQTPSNKVTEKGKYVELRCDPISGHTALYWYRQSLGQGPEFLIYFQGTGAADDSGLPNDRFFAVRPEGSVSTLKIQRTERGDSAVYLCASSSLPGLAGGPLNEQFFGPGTRLTVL.

J is TRBJ2-4 and V is TRBV18; TRBD1 aligns across 7 bases. J lost 0 bases, V lost 2 bases, and 13 bases had no gene match. The CDR3 is 19 residues long. The germline V gene has CDR1 KGHSH and CDR2 LQKENI. The CDR3 is CASSPLRQGSYLAKNIQYF. The CDR3 DNA is TGTGCCAGCTCACCATTGAGACAGGGCTCTTACTTAGCCAAAAACATTCAGTACTTC.

The DNA for the CDR3 is TGTGCCAGCTCCACAACTGGAACAGGAGCTTCTGGAAACACCATATATTTT. Translated, it gives CASSTTGTGASGNTIYF. The chain employs TRBV18 and TRBJ1-3; D possibly corresponds to TRBD1 (5 bases). Germline V CDR1 and CDR2: KGHSH, LQKENI. The V and J ends lost 6 bases and 1 base respectively, with 19 bases between them. The length of the CDR3 is 17 residues.

The chain uses TRBV7-8 and TRBJ2-1; the D gene is possibly TRBD2 (5 bases). There are 17 residues in the CDR3. Germline CDR1 and CDR2: SGHVS and FQNEAQ. V lost 0 bases to trimming and J lost 8 bases, with 20 bases between them. Here the CDR3 DNA reads TGTGCCAGCAGCTTAGCCCTCGGCGGAGGCCTTTCGGATGAGCAGTTCTTC. It translates to CASSLALGGGLSDEQFF.

Only a few counts were recorded for this clone. The CDR3 sequence is CASQGRVGEQYF. CDR3 nucleotide sequence: TGTGCCAGTCAGGGCAGGGTGGGCGAGCAGTACTTC. The V call is TRBV19, the J call TRBJ2-7; possibly TRBD1 for D (5 bases). The CDR3 length is 12 residues. The germline V gene has CDR1 LNHDA and CDR2 SQIVND (reference sequence). V dropped 8 bases and J dropped 6 bases, with 14 bases sitting between them.

The chain recombines TRBV21-1 with TRBJ2-3; the table's TRBD2 call for D was not verified on the DNA. TRBV21-1 is described as a pseudogene. This CDR3 comprises 20 residues. CDR3 sequence reads: CASSRRLAGRPHRRTDTQYF. The CDR3 region has the DNA TGTGCCAGCAGCAGGCGACTAGCGGGAAGACCCCATCGGCGTACAGATACGCAGTATTTT.

This clone was detected only a few times. CDR3 residues: CASSSGQLSNQPQHF. The DNA of the CDR3 is TGTGCCAGCTCATCGGGACAGCTTAGCAATCAGCCCCAGCATTTT. The chain recombines TRBV18 with TRBJ1-5; 7 bases align to TRBD1. In germline, CDR1 is KGHSH, CDR2 LQKENI. This CDR3 is 15 amino acids long. The V segment lost 5 bases and the J segment 0 bases; nucleotides outside the gene matches: 4. Full variable domain (outside the CDR3, taken from reference TRBV18 and TRBJ1-5): NAGVMQNPRHLVRRRGQEARLRCSPMKGHSHVYWYRQLPEEGLKFMVYLQKENIIDESGMPKERFSAEFPKEGPSILRIQQVVRGDSAAYFCASSSGQLSNQPQHFGDGTRLSIL.

This chain joins TRBV7-2 and TRBJ2-7, with TRBD1 identical over 8 bases. CDR1 and CDR2 from the germline V gene are SGHTA and FQGNSA. The CDR3 covers 16 residues. Unmatched junction bases numbered 11, after V lost 0 bases and J lost 7 bases. This CDR3 is CASSLAAPGQGGEQYF. In DNA, the CDR3 is TGTGCCAGCAGCTTAGCCGCCCCCGGACAGGGTGGTGAGCAGTACTTC. Supplemented by reference TRBV7-2 and TRBJ2-7, the full variable domain reads GAGVSQSPSNKVTEKGKDVELRCDPISGHTALYWYRQSLGQGLEFLIYFQGNSAPDKSGLPSDRFSAERTGGSVSTLTIQRTQQEDSAVYLCASSLAAPGQGGEQYFGPGTRLTVT.

The V and J genes are TRBV19 and TRBJ1-5; 7 nucleotides line up with TRBD1. Germline CDR1 LNHDA, CDR2 SQIVND (reference sequence). There are 15 residues in the CDR3. Germline trimming cut 0 bases from V and 7 bases from J; bases unmatched to any gene: 6. As DNA, the CDR3 is TGTGCCAGTAGTATAGATGGTGACAGGGCACAGCCCCAGCATTTT. Residues: CASSIDGDRAQPQHF. Using reference TRBV19 and TRBJ1-5 for the parts outside the CDR3, the full variable domain is DGGITQSPKYLFRKEGQNVTLSCEQNLNHDAMYWYRQDPGQGLRLIYYSQIVNDFQKGDIAEGYSVSREKKESFPLTVTSAQKNPTAFYLCASSIDGDRAQPQHFGDGTRLSIL.

The table lists this clone with a count of one. The J gene is TRBJ1-2, the V gene TRBV5-1, with 8 bases matching TRBD1. Germline CDR1 SGHRS, CDR2 YFSETQ. J lost 8 bases, V lost 1 base, and 10 bases had no gene match. The CDR3 contains 15 residues. The CDR3 DNA follows: TGCGCCAGCAGCTTGTGGAGACAGGGGCGGGAAGGCTACACCTTC. It encodes CASSLWRQGREGYTF. The full variable domain, in which reference TRBV5-1 and TRBJ1-2 provide the parts outside the CDR3, is KAGVTQTPRYLIKTRGQQVTLSCSPISGHRSVSWYQQTPGQGLQFLFEYFSETQRNKGNFPGRFSGRQFSNSRSEMNVSTLELGDSALYLCASSLWRQGREGYTFGSGTRLTVV.

The chain carries TRBV10-3 and TRBJ1-2; no clear D gene. The CDR3 runs 17 residues. Germline V gene lookup returns CDR1 ENHRY and CDR2 SYGVKD. V lost 3 bases to trimming and J lost 0 bases, with 17 bases between them. This CDR3 is CAISDPRAGKANYGYTF. Here the CDR3 DNA reads TGTGCCATCAGTGACCCACGAGCGGGGAAAGCTAACTATGGCTACACCTTC.

The chain recombines TRBV6-1 with TRBJ2-3, with 12 nucleotides matching TRBD2. Germline V gives CDR1 MNHNS, CDR2 SASEGT. With V trimmed by 7 bases and J by 5 bases, 7 bases remained unmatched. This CDR3 is 15 amino acids long. The DNA for the CDR3 is TGTGCCAGCATTAAGAGGGGACTAGCGGGAGATACGCAGTATTTT. This sequence encodes CASIKRGLAGDTQYF.

V gene TRBV6-1 combines with J gene TRBJ2-1; D is possibly TRBD2 (6 bases). V was trimmed by 0 bases and J by 4 bases, leaving 10 bases between them. The CDR3 has 15 residues. The germline V gene encodes CDR1 MNHNS and CDR2 SASEGT. DNA for the CDR3: TGTGCCAGCAGTGAAGCGGGAGGTCGGTACAATGAGCAGTTCTTC. Its protein is CASSEAGGRYNEQFF.

The gene calls are TRBV2 and TRBJ1-1; the match to TRBD1 covers 7 bases. V dropped 4 bases and J dropped 5; count of bases not matched to a gene: 4. Germline-derived CDR1 and CDR2 are SNHLY and FYNNEI. The CDR3 runs 13 residues. The CDR3 DNA reads TGTGCCAGCAGTGGCCAGGGGGGAACTGAAGCTTTCTTT. Its translation: CASSGQGGTEAFF. The variable domain in full, with the rest retrieved from reference TRBV2 and TRBJ1-1, is EPEVTQTPSHQVTQMGQEVILRCVPISNHLYFYWYRQILGQKVEFLVSFYNNEISEKSEIFDDQFSVERPDGSNFTLKIRSTKLEDSAMYFCASSGQGGTEAFFGQGTRLTVV.